What follows is one T cell receptor beta chain and its context. The CDR3 loop spans 17 amino acids. Germline values: CDR1 SNHLY, CDR2 FYNNEI. The germline V and J ends were trimmed by 3 bases and 2 bases, with 14 bases remaining between them. Repertoires were generated with immunoSEQ multiplex PCR, while TCRdb's copy carries only in-frame clones and drops some. The sample holds approximately 330,000 clones, just over 85% seen once. This sample was taken from a study of blood T cell repertoires in COVID-19. This receptor was taken from a woman in her thirties or forties with acute COVID-19. What was sequenced was PBMCs or T cells enriched from blood (not recorded which). The chain combines TRBV2 with TRBJ2-6, with TRBD2 as a possible D gene (6 bases). DNA of the CDR3: TGTGCCAGCAGTGATGGTTGGGCGGGACCTGGGGCCAACGTCCTGACTTTC. As protein: CASSDGWAGPGANVLTF.